The 23 T cell receptor beta chains below were found in one sample sequenced in a study of blood T cell repertoires in COVID-19. TCRdb keeps only in-frame clones here, not all; method: immunoSEQ multiplex PCR. The sample carries some 300,000 clones, 85% to 90% recorded once. Sample: PBMCs or T cells enriched from blood (not recorded which). The source is an older woman in a cohort exposed to, infected with or recovered from COVID-19 (not recorded which).

The chain couples TRBV7-2 to TRBJ2-2; D gene uncertain. The V gene lost 5 bases and the J gene lost 6 bases, with 13 bases spanning the gap. CDR1 SGHTA and CDR2 FQGNSA come from the germline V gene. CDR3 length: 14 amino acids. The CDR3 region is CASSPRPGSGELFF. CDR3 coding DNA: TGTGCCAGCAGCCCCCGTCCAGGATCCGGGGAGCTGTTTTTT.

This clone was seen repeatedly, ten times or more. Different DNA sequences within this sample yield the same CDR3. The J gene is TRBJ1-1, the V gene TRBV7-6; TRBD1 agrees at 7 bases. There are 15 residues in the CDR3. J gave up 1 base and V 5 bases, and 7 bases lay outside the gene matches. The germline V gene encodes CDR1 SGHVS and CDR2 FNYEAQ. The CDR3 is CASSLRAGGNTEAFF. CDR3 DNA: TGTGCCAGCAGCCTCCGGGCAGGGGGGAACACTGAAGCTTTCTTT.

The chain joins TRBV3-1 (or the pseudogene TRBV3-2) to TRBJ2-7; maybe TRBD2 (6 bases). The CDR3 length is 12 residues. Trimming removed 3 bases from V and 8 bases from J, with 11 bases in between. The germline V gene encodes CDR1 LGHDT and CDR2 YNNKEL (reference sequence). CDR3 region: CASSQIGRQQYF. CDR3 nucleotide sequence: TGTGCCAGCAGCCAGATAGGGAGGCAGCAGTACTTC.

This clone was detected a few times. J is TRBJ1-4 and V is TRBV28, with D maybe TRBD1 (6 bases). From germline, CDR1 is MDHEN and CDR2 SYDVKM. This CDR3 is 14 amino acids long. Trimming removed 1 base from V and 3 bases from J, with 6 bases in between. CDR3 sequence (DNA): TGTGCCAGCAGTTTATCAGGGGCTAATGAAAAACTGTTTTTT. Protein: CASSLSGANEKLFF. The complete variable domain, with remaining parts taken from reference TRBV28 and TRBJ1-4, reads DVKVTQSSRYLVKRTGEKVFLECVQDMDHENMFWYRQDPGLGLRLIYFSYDVKMKEKGDIPEGYSVSREKKERFSLILESASTNQTSMYLCASSLSGANEKLFFGSGTQLSVL.

J is TRBJ1-5 and V is TRBV30; D is ambiguous. From germline, CDR1 is GTSNPN and CDR2 SVGIG (reference sequence). The V and J ends lost 3 bases and 7 bases respectively, with 13 bases between them. The CDR3 covers 13 residues. Written as DNA, the CDR3 is TGTGCCTGGAGCCCCGCAGGAGGCCAGCCCCAGCATTTT. This translates into CAWSPAGGQPQHF.

V is TRBV5-1 and J is TRBJ2-7; 9 positions match TRBD2. Germline V gives CDR1 SGHRS, CDR2 YFSETQ. The CDR3 is 15 residues long. J gave up 2 bases and V 0 bases, and 3 bases lay outside the gene matches. The CDR3 DNA reads TGCGCCAGCAGCTTGGGACTAGCGGTAGCCTACGAGCAGTACTTC. Amino acids: CASSLGLAVAYEQYF.

This clone was picked up a small number of times. The V call is TRBV18, the J call TRBJ1-3; TRBD1 matches at 7 bases. V dropped 4 bases and J dropped 2; count of bases not matched to a gene: 5. The CDR3 spans 15 residues. Germline-derived CDR1 and CDR2 are KGHSH and LQKENI. CDR3 region: CASSLHQGAGNTIYF. The CDR3 DNA sequence: TGTGCCAGCTCACTGCATCAGGGGGCTGGAAACACCATATATTTT.

The rearrangement links TRBV30 to TRBJ2-7; 13 nucleotides agree with TRBD2. Trimming at V came to 0 bases and at J to 11 bases, leaving 10 bases not matched to a gene. The germline V gene encodes CDR1 GTSNPN and CDR2 SVGIG (reference sequence). The CDR3 length is 15 residues. The CDR3 region is CAWSVVRWTSGSKYF. CDR3 coding DNA: TGTGCCTGGAGTGTAGTAAGATGGACTAGCGGGAGCAAGTACTTC.

This clone was detected a few times. The CDR3 region is CASSLSGSGDTQYF. The DNA for the CDR3 is TGTGCCAGCAGCCTTAGCGGGAGCGGAGATACGCAGTATTTT. The chain couples TRBV6-5 to TRBJ2-3, with TRBD2 matching 9 bases. V gave up 6 bases and J gave up 5 bases; unmatched junction bases: 6. This CDR3 has 14 residues. Germline values: CDR1 MNHEY, CDR2 SVGAGI.

This chain uses TRBV11-2 with TRBJ2-1, with a tentative D call TRBD2 (6 bases). In germline, CDR1 is SGHAT, CDR2 FQNNGV. V gave up 5 bases and J gave up 0 bases, with 14 bases separating them. CDR3 length equals 16 residues. The CDR3 region is CASSPHPGSSYNEQFF. CDR3 nucleotides: TGTGCCAGCAGCCCCCATCCCGGGAGCTCCTACAATGAGCAGTTCTTC.

The rearrangement uses TRBV11-2 and TRBJ2-3, with TRBD2 as a possible D gene (6 bases). This CDR3 contains 15 residues. Germline assignment: CDR1 SGHAT and CDR2 FQNNGV. V lost 5 bases to trimming and J lost 0 bases, with 12 bases between them. CDR3 residues: CASSLLAPSTDTQYF. In DNA, the CDR3 is TGTGCCAGCAGCCTACTAGCTCCGAGCACAGATACGCAGTATTTT.

The rearrangement uses TRBV19 and TRBJ1-3; D is uncertain. Trimming removed 3 bases from V and 2 bases from J, with 8 bases in between. CDR1 is LNHDA and CDR2 is SQIVND in the germline V gene (reference sequence). The CDR3 runs 14 residues. The CDR3 nucleotides read TGTGCCAGTAGTATTCCCGGGACTGGAAACACCATATATTTT. Protein: CASSIPGTGNTIYF.

This clone has more than one count but fewer than ten. The chain is built from TRBV7-9 and TRBJ2-2, with TRBD1 matching 9 bases. Trimming at V came to 3 bases and at J to 10 bases, leaving 6 bases not matched to a gene. Germline CDR1 SEHNR, CDR2 FQNEAQ (reference sequence). This CDR3 region has 14 residues. CDR3 loop: CASSLDRGWEELFF. CDR3 in DNA: TGTGCCAGCAGCTTGGACAGGGGTTGGGAGGAGCTGTTTTTT.

V and J are TRBV2 and TRBJ2-5, with 8 bases fitting TRBD1. The V and J ends lost 6 bases and 0 bases, in that order; junction bases with no gene match: 6. The CDR3 loop spans 15 amino acids. The germline gives CDR1 SNHLY, CDR2 FYNNEI. This chain's CDR3 is CASRRTGTYQETQYF. The CDR3 nucleotides are TGTGCCAGCAGAAGGACAGGGACGTACCAAGAGACCCAGTACTTC.

This clone turned up a few times. V and J are TRBV19 and TRBJ1-2, with 9 bases lining up with TRBD1. The germline V gene has CDR1 LNHDA and CDR2 SQIVND (reference sequence). Trimming at V came to 0 bases and at J to 4 bases, leaving 6 bases not matched to a gene. The length of the CDR3 is 16 residues. CDR3 residues: CASSIDRETGGYGYTF. Here the CDR3 DNA reads TGTGCCAGTAGTATAGATCGAGAGACAGGGGGCTATGGCTACACCTTC.

The chain carries TRBV7-2 and TRBJ2-2; 9 bases align to TRBD2. Per germline, CDR1 SGHTA and CDR2 FQGNSA. This CDR3 region has 18 residues. After removal of 1 base from V and 6 bases from J, the junction contained 12 bases not matched to a gene. The CDR3 spells CASSLETREGYSAGELFF. The CDR3 nucleotides are TGTGCCAGCAGCTTAGAGACGCGGGAGGGCTATTCGGCCGGGGAGCTGTTTTTT. The whole variable domain, filled in from reference TRBV7-2 and TRBJ2-2, reads GAGVSQSPSNKVTEKGKDVELRCDPISGHTALYWYRQSLGQGLEFLIYFQGNSAPDKSGLPSDRFSAERTGGSVSTLTIQRTQQEDSAVYLCASSLETREGYSAGELFFGEGSRLTVL.

CDR3 loop: CASSPLGLAGYEQYF. CDR3 nucleotides: TGTGCCAGCTCACCACTCGGACTAGCGGGCTACGAGCAGTACTTC. The chain couples TRBV18 to TRBJ2-7, with 11 bases that match TRBD2. This CDR3 spans 15 amino acids. The germline V gene encodes CDR1 KGHSH and CDR2 LQKENI. The ends lost 1 base at V and 3 bases at J; junction bases unmatched: 2.

This chain joins TRBV29-1 and TRBJ2-4; 7 bases fit TRBD1. The CDR3 extends over 12 amino acids. Per germline, CDR1 SQVTM and CDR2 ANQGSEA. The junction had 7 bases not matched to a gene; V was cut back by 6 bases and J by 8 bases. The CDR3 loop is CSVTTGTDIQYF. The CDR3 DNA reads TGCAGCGTGACGACAGGGACAGACATTCAGTACTTC.

The chain uses TRBV7-3 and TRBJ1-1; D ambiguous. The CDR3 contains 13 residues. From germline, CDR1 is SGHTA and CDR2 FQGTGA. Trimming stripped 4 bases from V and 5 bases from J, with 11 bases between. CDR3 in amino acids: CASSSDGITEAFF. In nucleotides, the CDR3 is TGTGCCAGCAGCTCCGACGGGATTACTGAAGCTTTCTTT.

The chain links TRBV5-3 to TRBJ2-4; D uncertain. TRBV5-3 carries the ORF label, with uncertain function. This CDR3 region has 15 residues. With 8 bases removed from V and 1 base from J, the gap between germline ends came to 16 bases. CDR3 nucleotides: TGTGCCAGTCCAACCGACACTTGGGCCAAAAACATTCAGTACTTC. Amino acids: CASPTDTWAKNIQYF.

This rearrangement joins TRBV30 to TRBJ1-2; 7 nucleotides agree with TRBD1. Germline-derived CDR1 and CDR2 are GTSNPN and SVGIG (reference sequence). J was trimmed by 7 bases and V by 1 base; bases with no gene match: 12. The CDR3 runs to 15 residues. The chain's CDR3 is CAWSDLDRVKGGYTF. CDR3 DNA: TGTGCCTGGAGTGATCTAGACAGGGTGAAGGGTGGCTACACCTTC. The entire variable domain, with the rest obtained from reference TRBV30 and TRBJ1-2, is as follows: SQTIHQWPATLVQPVGSPLSLECTVEGTSNPNLYWYRQAAGRGLQLLFYSVGIGQISSEVPQNLSASRPQDRQFILSSKKLLLSDSGFYLCAWSDLDRVKGGYTFGSGTRLTVV.

The J gene is TRBJ1-6, the V gene TRBV6-5; 10 bases fit TRBD1. Per germline, CDR1 MNHEY and CDR2 SVGAGI. V gave up 5 bases and J gave up 8 bases; unmatched junction bases: 3. This CDR3 region has 14 residues. The CDR3, as DNA: TGTGCCAGCAGTCGCGGACAGGGGGATTCACCCCTCCACTTT. Translating it yields CASSRGQGDSPLHF.

The genes are TRBV5-1 and TRBJ2-2, with 8 positions matching TRBD1. CDR1 and CDR2 from the germline V gene are SGHRS and YFSETQ. The CDR3 has 15 amino acids. J gave up 1 base and V 4 bases, and 3 bases lay outside the gene matches. CDR3 sequence: CASSPGTGNTGELFF. The CDR3 bases are TGCGCCAGCAGCCCCGGGACAGGGAACACCGGGGAGCTGTTTTTT.